This T cell receptor beta chain was observed in a study of blood T cell repertoires in COVID-19. Background on the study: PBMCs, B-cell-depleted T cells, or T cells provided the cDNA or gDNA that made up the material.

The CDR3 is 14 residues long. Germline loops: CDR1 SNHLY, CDR2 FYNNEI. V lost 6 bases and J lost 4; bases outside the gene matches: 4. Per the authors' pipeline: Using reference gene primer amplification, nucleated cell counts were estimated. Measured with immunoSEQ multiplex PCR; TCRdb has only the in-frame clones, and not every one. V, J and clone size reflect that table, while D and trimming were determined from the DNA. The data hold more than 100,000 clones, with around 87% observed a single time. V gene TRBV2 combines with J gene TRBJ2-2; 8 positions match TRBD1. Sequencing used peripheral blood. This TCR was recovered from a man aged 70-80 years with active COVID-19. The CDR3 DNA follows: TGTGCCAGCAGACAGGGGGGTGGCACCGGGGAGCTGTTTTTT. It is translated as CASRQGGGTGELFF.